Following are 3 T cell receptor beta chains from one sample sequenced in a study of blood T cells in healthy people across ages. Next came a second PCR, run for about 6 to 12 cycles, which used a sample-barcoded 5' primer along with a J-beta primer mix. MiXCR, run by TCRdb on the 5' RACE reads, gives a single entry per CDR3 protein. The sample lists about 620,000 distinct CDR3 sequences, more than 20% seen once, with approximately 3.7% in the top ten. Sequencing input: blood. These receptors came from a man aged 70 or older in good health.

This sequence joins TRBV29-1 and TRBJ2-1, with 9 bases that match TRBD2. The CDR3 totals 14 residues. The germline V gene has CDR1 SQVTM and CDR2 ANQGSEA. V lost 7 bases, J lost 5 bases, and 9 bases stayed unmatched. The chain's CDR3 is CSGLAGVTNNEQFF. CDR3 DNA sequence: TGCAGCGGCTTAGCGGGAGTTACTAACAATGAGCAGTTCTTC.

This clonotype was seen more than once but under ten times. A junction boundary mismatches the germline segment, possibly from a read error. The chain couples TRBV12-3 or TRBV12-4 to TRBJ2-7; the match to TRBD1 covers 7 bases. There are 14 residues in the CDR3. In DNA, the CDR3 is TGTGCCAGCAGGCCCAGACAGGGATCCTGCGAGCAGTACTTC. Its translation: CASRPRQGSCEQYF.

The rearrangement uses TRBV10-2 and TRBJ2-2; 7 bases align to TRBD2. The CDR3 totals 14 residues. CDR1 is WSHSY and CDR2 is SAAADI in the germline V gene. Trimming at V came to 6 bases and at J to 6 bases, leaving 7 bases not matched to a gene. The CDR3 reads CASRELALAGELFF. CDR3 bases: TGCGCCAGCAGGGAACTAGCGCTCGCCGGGGAGCTGTTTTTT.